The 22 T cell receptor beta chains listed next were all sequenced from one sample in a study of CD8 T cells in Susac syndrome. Reverse transcription used roughly 0.5 to 1 ug RNA and random hexamers. Each CDR3 protein is one row after TCRdb ran MiXCR on the immunoSEQ multiplex PCR reads. The data show about 240,000 distinct CDR3 sequences, less than 96% seen once. The source material was CD4+ T cells from PBMCs. Every receptor here comes from a human donor with Susac syndrome.

The rearrangement joins TRBV15 to TRBJ1-2, with D unresolved. The CDR3 extends over 15 amino acids. The V and J ends lost 0 bases and 8 bases respectively, with 16 bases between them. CDR1 LNHNV and CDR2 YYDKDF come from the germline V gene (reference sequence). CDR3 residues: CATSRDRTSGWGYTF. In DNA form, the CDR3 reads TGTGCCACCAGCAGAGATCGGACCTCCGGTTGGGGCTACACCTTC.

The chain couples TRBV12-3 or TRBV12-4 to TRBJ2-7; no clear D gene. Trimming pared 2 bases from V and 0 bases from J, leaving 8 bases between. The CDR3 consists of 14 residues. The CDR3 reads CASSLYPRSYEQYF. DNA for the CDR3: TGTGCCAGCAGTTTATATCCACGCTCCTACGAGCAGTACTTC.

The rearrangement joins TRBV30 to TRBJ2-1; D might be TRBD2 (6 bases). Germline loops: CDR1 GTSNPN, CDR2 SVGIG (reference sequence). The CDR3 is made up of 15 amino acids. The V end lost 2 bases, the J end lost 4 bases, and 15 bases lay between the germline ends. The CDR3 coding sequence is TGTGCCTGGAGTCCCCAGCGGGTCATGTACAATGAGCAGTTCTTC. This encodes CAWSPQRVMYNEQFF. Based on the CDR3 plus reference TRBV30 and TRBJ2-1, the full variable domain is SQTIHQWPATLVQPVGSPLSLECTVEGTSNPNLYWYRQAAGRGLQLLFYSVGIGQISSEVPQNLSASRPQDRQFILSSKKLLLSDSGFYLCAWSPQRVMYNEQFFGPGTRLTVL.

This clonotype showed up just once. The chain couples TRBV18 to TRBJ1-2; D is unclear. The germline V and J ends were trimmed by 0 bases and 4 bases, with 15 bases remaining between them. Germline-derived CDR1 and CDR2 are KGHSH and LQKENI. The CDR3 sequence is 16 residues long. CDR3 DNA: TGTGCCAGCTCACCACCGGAGGCCACCGGTGGCTATGGCTACACCTTC. Its protein is CASSPPEATGGYGYTF. The full variable domain, its missing parts supplied by reference TRBV18 and TRBJ1-2, is NAGVMQNPRHLVRRRGQEARLRCSPMKGHSHVYWYRQLPEEGLKFMVYLQKENIIDESGMPKERFSAEFPKEGPSILRIQQVVRGDSAAYFCASSPPEATGGYGYTFGSGTRLTVV.

The chain uses TRBV7-9 and TRBJ1-2; no clear D. CDR1 SEHNR and CDR2 FQNEAQ come from the germline V gene (reference sequence). Between the trimmed V and J ends, which lost 1 base and 4 bases, there was a span of 10 bases. The CDR3 has 14 residues. The CDR3 nucleotides read TGTGCCAGCAGCTTAGAGCAAGACGTCTATGGCTACACCTTC. Encoded protein: CASSLEQDVYGYTF.

The chain uses TRBV7-3 and TRBJ2-1, with 9 bases aligning to TRBD2. J was trimmed by 10 bases and V by 1 base; bases with no gene match: 11. Germline V gene sequence: CDR1 SGHTA, CDR2 FQGTGA. The CDR3 sequence is 16 residues long. In DNA, the CDR3 is TGTGCCAGCAGCTTAATGGAAGGTGGTAGCGGGAGCGAGCAGTTCTTC. It specifies CASSLMEGGSGSEQFF.

This clonotype was observed a single time. The rearrangement uses TRBV7-9 and TRBJ1-1, with D hard to call. The germline gives CDR1 SEHNR, CDR2 FQNEAQ (reference sequence). The length of the CDR3 is 13 residues. V lost 0 bases, J lost 10 bases, and 12 bases lay in between. The CDR3 is CASSLAVGYVAFF. The CDR3 coding sequence is TGTGCCAGCAGCTTAGCGGTGGGGTATGTAGCTTTCTTT.

This sequence joins TRBV27 and TRBJ1-1, with D uncertain. In germline, CDR1 is MNHEY, CDR2 SMNVEV (reference sequence). Trimming took 9 bases from V and 4 from J, leaving 12 bases between them. This CDR3 comprises 12 residues. The CDR3 sequence is CASYRVGTEAFF. As DNA, the CDR3 is TGTGCCAGTTATAGGGTGGGCACTGAAGCTTTCTTT.

The genes are TRBV15 and TRBJ1-2, with D hard to call. Germline CDR1 and CDR2: LNHNV and YYDKDF (reference sequence). The CDR3 is made up of 16 amino acids. V was cut by 0 bases and J by 6 bases, with 17 bases left in between. The CDR3 DNA is TGTGCCACCAGCAGAGAGGGGAGCCCCTCGGGAGATGGCTACACCTTC. This encodes CATSREGSPSGDGYTF. Based on the CDR3 plus reference TRBV15 and TRBJ1-2, the full variable domain is DAMVIQNPRYQVTQFGKPVTLSCSQTLNHNVMYWYQQKSSQAPKLLFHYYDKDFNNEADTPDNFQSRRPNTSFCFLDIRSPGLGDTAMYLCATSREGSPSGDGYTFGSGTRLTVV.

The genes are TRBV6-2 or TRBV6-3 and TRBJ2-7, with TRBD2 identical over 11 bases. V trimming: 3 bases; J trimming: 5 bases; junction bases outside the gene matches: 6. CDR3 size: 15 residues. Germline V gene data show CDR1 as MNHEY and CDR2 as SVGEGT. The CDR3 DNA reads as TGTGCCAGCAGTTATCGTCTAGCGGGAGGAAACGAGCAGTACTTC. Translating it yields CASSYRLAGGNEQYF.

The rearrangement links TRBV27 to TRBJ2-5; 12 positions match TRBD2. The CDR3 runs 18 residues. V was pared by 6 bases and J by 7 bases, with 18 bases of the junction left unmatched. Germline V gene sequence: CDR1 MNHEY, CDR2 SMNVEV (reference sequence). Here the CDR3 reads CASRQGLAGTSRKGTQYF. DNA of the CDR3: TGTGCCAGCAGACAAGGACTAGCGGGGACCTCCCGTAAGGGGACCCAGTACTTC.

This clonotype was found once. V and J are TRBV28 and TRBJ1-3; no reliable D call. V dropped 5 bases and J dropped 0 bases, with 8 bases sitting between them. CDR1 is MDHEN, CDR2 SYDVKM, per germline. CDR3 length equals 14 residues. CDR3 sequence: CASSGTASGNTIYF. The CDR3 DNA is TGTGCCAGCAGTGGTACGGCCTCTGGAAACACCATATATTTT.

The chain combines TRBV11-3 with TRBJ2-3; 8 bases fit TRBD2. Germline-derived CDR1 and CDR2 are SGHNT and YENEEA. The CDR3 is 18 amino acids. With 5 bases clipped from V and 5 bases from J, the junction kept 18 bases outside the gene matches. CDR3 sequence: CASSSRGAGVVKGDTQYF. Here the CDR3 DNA reads TGTGCCAGCAGCAGCCGAGGAGCGGGAGTTGTCAAGGGAGATACGCAGTATTTT.

J is TRBJ1-5 and V is TRBV15; no definite D call. Germline CDR1 and CDR2: LNHNV and YYDKDF (reference sequence). The CDR3 runs to 14 residues. Trimming pared 5 bases from V and 9 bases from J, leaving 17 bases between. The CDR3 DNA reads as TGTGCCACCAGCGTCTTCTCGGGCGGGCTGCCCCAGCATTTT. Translation: CATSVFSGGLPQHF.

The chain carries TRBV20-1 and TRBJ1-1; the match to TRBD1 covers 10 bases. The CDR3 is made up of 16 amino acids. The germline V gene encodes CDR1 DFQATT and CDR2 SNEGSKA (reference sequence). Trimming removed 3 bases from V and 1 base from J; junction bases left unmatched: 8. CDR3: CSARGTGAMTNTEAFF. CDR3 sequence (DNA): TGCAGTGCTAGGGGGACAGGGGCGATGACGAACACTGAAGCTTTCTTT.

The chain combines TRBV29-1 with TRBJ2-7; D ambiguous. The CDR3 spans 12 residues. Germline lookup yields CDR1 SQVTM and CDR2 ANQGSEA. V was trimmed by 1 base and J by 4 bases, leaving 8 bases between them. For the CDR3, the DNA is TGCAGCGTTGAAGTGGCATTGTACGAGCAGTACTTC. Its protein is CSVEVALYEQYF.

The chain carries TRBV3-1 and TRBJ1-2; D unclear. Per germline, CDR1 LGHDT and CDR2 YNNKEL (reference sequence). V was shortened by 0 bases and J by 5 bases, with 25 bases between the two germline ends. The CDR3 runs to 19 residues. The CDR3: CASSQDPSGSRPLLYGYTF. The CDR3 DNA sequence: TGTGCCAGCAGCCAAGACCCTTCGGGGAGCAGGCCTTTACTTTATGGCTACACCTTC.

V and J are TRBV29-1 and TRBJ2-7; 7 bases align to TRBD2. The V gene's germline CDR1 is SQVTM and CDR2 ANQGSEA. V trimming: 4 bases; J trimming: 0 bases; junction bases outside the gene matches: 3. This CDR3 comprises 13 residues. CDR3: CSVAREVSYEQYF. The CDR3 nucleotides are TGCAGCGTTGCTCGGGAGGTCTCCTACGAGCAGTACTTC.

The V and J genes are TRBV7-9 and TRBJ2-2; D gene uncertain. CDR3 length equals 13 residues. CDR1 SEHNR and CDR2 FQNEAQ come from the germline V gene (reference sequence). V was trimmed by 8 bases and J by 4 bases, leaving 11 bases between them. For the CDR3, the DNA is TGTGCCAGCCGTCGGGTTAGCACCGGGGAGCTGTTTTTT. As protein: CASRRVSTGELFF.

The V and J genes are TRBV30 and TRBJ1-2, with D perhaps matching TRBD1 (6 bases). The CDR3 totals 13 residues. Trimming pared 2 bases from V and 0 bases from J, leaving 7 bases between. Germline loops: CDR1 GTSNPN, CDR2 SVGIG (reference sequence). CDR3 loop: CAWSSGANYGYTF. CDR3 DNA: TGTGCCTGGAGTTCAGGGGCTAACTATGGCTACACCTTC.

This chain joins TRBV12-3 or TRBV12-4 and TRBJ1-1, with unresolved D. V gave up 7 bases and J gave up 7 bases, with 10 bases separating them. The CDR3 has 11 residues. CDR3 sequence: CASMALYEAFF. CDR3 nucleotide sequence: TGTGCCAGCATGGCCTTGTATGAAGCTTTCTTT.

This clonotype was counted once. This sequence joins TRBV6-1 and TRBJ1-1, with D tentatively TRBD1 (6 bases). The germline V gene has CDR1 MNHNS and CDR2 SASEGT. This CDR3 spans 16 amino acids. V dropped 2 bases and J dropped 5 bases, with 18 bases sitting between them. The DNA for the CDR3 is TGTGCCAGCAGTGAACCGGGGACACCCATTCGTACTGAAGCTTTCTTT. Its protein is CASSEPGTPIRTEAFF.